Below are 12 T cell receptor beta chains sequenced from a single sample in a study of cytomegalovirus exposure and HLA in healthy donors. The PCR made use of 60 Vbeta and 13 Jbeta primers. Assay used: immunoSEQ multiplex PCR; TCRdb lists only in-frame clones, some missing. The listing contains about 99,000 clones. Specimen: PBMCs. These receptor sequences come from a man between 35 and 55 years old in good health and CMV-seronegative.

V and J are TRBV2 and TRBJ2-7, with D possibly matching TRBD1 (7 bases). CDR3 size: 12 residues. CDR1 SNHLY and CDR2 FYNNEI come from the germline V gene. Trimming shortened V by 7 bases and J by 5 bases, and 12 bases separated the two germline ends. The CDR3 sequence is CASIRGVDEQYF. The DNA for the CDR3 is TGTGCCAGCATCAGGGGGGTGGACGAGCAGTACTTC.

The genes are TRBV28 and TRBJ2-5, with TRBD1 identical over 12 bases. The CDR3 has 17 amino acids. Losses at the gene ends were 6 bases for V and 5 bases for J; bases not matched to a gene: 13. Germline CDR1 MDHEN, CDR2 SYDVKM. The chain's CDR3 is CASRYIGRDRGRETQYF. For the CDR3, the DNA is TGTGCCAGCAGGTACATCGGCCGGGACAGGGGGCGGGAGACCCAGTACTTC.

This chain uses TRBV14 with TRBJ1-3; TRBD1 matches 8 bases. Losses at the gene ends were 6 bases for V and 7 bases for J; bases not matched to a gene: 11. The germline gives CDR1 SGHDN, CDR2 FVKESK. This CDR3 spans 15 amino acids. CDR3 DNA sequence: TGTGCCAGCAGATCTCGGACAGGGTCAAGGAACACCATATATTTT. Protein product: CASRSRTGSRNTIYF.

The CDR3 coding sequence is TGCAGCGTTGCGGCAAAGGACAGGGTAAACACTGAAGCTTTCTTT. Translation: CSVAAKDRVNTEAFF. The rearrangement uses TRBV29-1 and TRBJ1-1; 8 bases are shared with TRBD1. The germline V gene encodes CDR1 SQVTM and CDR2 ANQGSEA. V was clipped by 4 bases and J by 2 bases; unmatched bases: 9. This CDR3 region has 15 residues.

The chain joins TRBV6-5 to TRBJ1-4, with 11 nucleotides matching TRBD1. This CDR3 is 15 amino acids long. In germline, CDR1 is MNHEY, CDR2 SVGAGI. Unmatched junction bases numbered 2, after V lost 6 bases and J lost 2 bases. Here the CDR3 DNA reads TGTGCCAGCAGGGGGACAGGGGGGACTAATGAAAAACTGTTTTTT. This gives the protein CASRGTGGTNEKLFF.

DNA of the CDR3: TGTGCCAGCAGTTATGGGCTAGCGGGAGGAAAGACCGGGGAGCTGTTTTTT. Protein product: CASSYGLAGGKTGELFF. The V call is TRBV27, the J call TRBJ2-2, with TRBD2 identical over 11 bases. In germline, CDR1 is MNHEY, CDR2 SMNVEV (reference sequence). The J segment lost 5 bases and the V segment lost 4 bases, leaving 9 bases of the junction unmatched. The CDR3 loop spans 17 amino acids.

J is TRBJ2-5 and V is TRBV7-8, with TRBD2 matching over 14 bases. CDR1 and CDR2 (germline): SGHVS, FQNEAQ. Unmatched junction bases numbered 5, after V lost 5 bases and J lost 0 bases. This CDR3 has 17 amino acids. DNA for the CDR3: TGTGCCAGCAGCAATCGACTAGCGGGGGGGCACCAAGAGACCCAGTACTTC. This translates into CASSNRLAGGHQETQYF.

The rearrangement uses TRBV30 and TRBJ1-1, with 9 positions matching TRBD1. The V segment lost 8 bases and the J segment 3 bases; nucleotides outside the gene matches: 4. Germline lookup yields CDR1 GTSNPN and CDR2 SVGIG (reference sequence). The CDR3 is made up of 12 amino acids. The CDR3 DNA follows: TGTGCCGGGACAGGGAGGGACACTGAAGCTTTCTTT. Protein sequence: CAGTGRDTEAFF.

CDR3 in amino acids: CASSTTSSGGARTDTQYF. As DNA, the CDR3 is TGTGCCAGCAGCACCACCTCTAGCGGGGGGGCCCGCACAGATACGCAGTATTTT. The chain joins TRBV5-6 to TRBJ2-3; 12 nucleotides align to TRBD2. CDR1 and CDR2 (germline): SGHDT, YYEEEE. The CDR3 spans 18 residues. Germline trimming cut 4 bases from V and 1 base from J; bases unmatched to any gene: 10.

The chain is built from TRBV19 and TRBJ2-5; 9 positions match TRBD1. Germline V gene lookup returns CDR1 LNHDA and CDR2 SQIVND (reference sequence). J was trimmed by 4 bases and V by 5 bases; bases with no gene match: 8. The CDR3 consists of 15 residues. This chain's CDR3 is CASSLQGTGRETQYF. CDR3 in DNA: TGTGCCAGTAGTCTCCAGGGGACAGGGCGAGAGACCCAGTACTTC.

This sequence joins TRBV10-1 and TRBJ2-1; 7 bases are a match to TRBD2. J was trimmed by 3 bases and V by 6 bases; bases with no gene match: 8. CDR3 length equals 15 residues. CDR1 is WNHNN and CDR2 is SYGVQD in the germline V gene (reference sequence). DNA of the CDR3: TGCGCCAGCAGCCTGAGCGGGATTATCTACAATGAGCAGTTCTTC. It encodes CASSLSGIIYNEQFF.

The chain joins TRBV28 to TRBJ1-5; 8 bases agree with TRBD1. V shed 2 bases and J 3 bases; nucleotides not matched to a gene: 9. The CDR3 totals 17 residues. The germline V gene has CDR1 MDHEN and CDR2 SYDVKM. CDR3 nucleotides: TGTGCCAGCAGTTTAATGACAGGGGATTTAATCAATCAGCCCCAGCATTTT. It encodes CASSLMTGDLINQPQHF.